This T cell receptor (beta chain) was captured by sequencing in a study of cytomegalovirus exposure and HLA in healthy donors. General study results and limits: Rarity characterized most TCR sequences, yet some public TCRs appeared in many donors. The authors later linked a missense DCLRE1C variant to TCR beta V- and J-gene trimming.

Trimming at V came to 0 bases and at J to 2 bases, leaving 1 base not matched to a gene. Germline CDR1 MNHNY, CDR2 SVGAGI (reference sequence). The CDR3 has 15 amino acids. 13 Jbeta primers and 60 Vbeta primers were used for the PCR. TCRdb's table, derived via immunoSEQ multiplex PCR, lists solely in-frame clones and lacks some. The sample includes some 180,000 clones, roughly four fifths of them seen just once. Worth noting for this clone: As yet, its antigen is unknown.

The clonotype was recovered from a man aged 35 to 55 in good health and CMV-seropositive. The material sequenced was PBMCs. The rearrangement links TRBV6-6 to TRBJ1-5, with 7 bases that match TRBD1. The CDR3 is CASSYSGTGNQPQHF. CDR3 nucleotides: TGTGCCAGCAGTTACTCAGGGACAGGCAATCAGCCCCAGCATTTT.